This T cell receptor beta chain came from a study of blood T cells in healthy people across ages. Study results and limitations: Long-lived donors carried more naive CD4+ cells and greater diversity than aged donors.

A second PCR of roughly 7 to 11 cycles used a sample-barcoded 5' primer and a J-beta primer mix. Using its own MiXCR run on the 5' RACE reads, TCRdb lists one record per CDR3 protein. The profile covers around 1.7 million distinct CDR3 sequences, with over 25% appearing a single time and less than 9.5% taken by the ten largest. CDR3 length equals 12 residues. On this clonotype: Its antigen is not known. One junction end does not reproduce the germline sequence, and a read error may be involved.

The receptor's source is a woman in her 30s in good health. The chain couples TRBV12-3 or TRBV12-4 to TRBJ1-2; maybe TRBD1 (5 bases). Sequenced input: blood. The CDR3 loop is CVSSAQGRGYTF. Written as DNA, the CDR3 is TGTGTCAGCAGTGCGCAGGGCCGGGGCTACACCTTC.